The source of this T cell receptor (beta chain) is a study of read filtering for tumor transcriptome and immune sequencing. Study information: R-ISS stage counts were 8 for I, approximately 15 for II, 6 or 7 for III. After DNase treatment, RNA was made into whole-transcriptome libraries. Study results and limitations: RNA-seq captured clonotypes less deeply and reliably than IR-seq.

The library was built from 400 ng RNA with molecular barcoded adaptors for alpha/delta and beta/gamma chains. TCRdb independently ran MiXCR on the reads; one entry per CDR3 protein. The repertoire consists of about 63,000 distinct CDR3 sequences, with roughly 14% occurring once and the leading ten covering roughly 45%. At least ten counts were recorded for this clonotype. Antigen specificity is unknown. Germline CDR1 is PRHDT and CDR2 is FYEKMQ (reference sequence). This CDR3 has 15 amino acids. V was cut by 5 bases and J by 6 bases, with 18 bases left in between. The chain has TRBV13 and TRBJ2-3, with D possibly being TRBD1 or TRBD2 (5 bases each). The source of this sequence is a donor at least 40 years old with multiple myeloma. Sequencing was performed on a population of CD138-negative cells sorted from bone marrow. CDR3 amino acids: CASSKGPRLGDTQYF. CDR3 coding DNA: TGTGCCAGCAGCAAGGGACCGAGACTGGGGGATACGCAGTATTTT.